Listed here are 26 T cell receptor beta chains from one sample, sequenced in a study of HIV-infected patients and healthy controls. All unsorted peripheral T cells were captured because whole blood was used without fractionation. cDNA was made from approximately 500 ng RNA using alpha and beta constant primers. Separate chain-specific third strand synthesis with multiplexing indices produced the alpha and beta libraries. One entry per CDR3 protein results from TCRdb running MiXCR on the 5' RACE reads. The sample has approximately 9,300 distinct CDR3 sequences; more than 9% are singletons. The source material was blood, sampled before antiretroviral therapy. The receptors were gathered from an adult with HIV infection.

This clonotype has at least ten counts. The chain joins TRBV28 to TRBJ1-1; D gene uncertain. This CDR3 has 13 amino acids. With 8 bases removed from V and 4 bases from J, the gap between germline ends came to 14 bases. CDR1 and CDR2 (germline): MDHEN, SYDVKM. The CDR3 coding sequence is TGTGCCAGCTCCCCAGATGGTGTCACTGAAGCTTTCTTT. Translation: CASSPDGVTEAFF.

This clonotype has at least ten counts. The rearrangement joins TRBV5-6 to TRBJ2-3; D is perhaps TRBD1 or TRBD2 (5 bases each). The germline V and J ends were trimmed by 4 bases and 3 bases, with 12 bases remaining between them. CDR3 length: 14 residues. Germline-derived CDR1 and CDR2 are SGHDT and YYEEEE. CDR3 sequence (DNA): TGTGCCAGCAGCCCCTCTTGGGGGACAGATACGCAGTATTTT. It translates to CASSPSWGTDTQYF.

About this clonotype: A much larger clone lies one base from this, so it may be a read error. The rearrangement joins TRBV28 to TRBJ2-1; TRBD2 agrees at 11 bases. The CDR3 runs 15 residues. Germline V gene data show CDR1 as MDHEN and CDR2 as SYDVKM. CDR3 residues: CDSTLVAGGVNEQFF. The CDR3 nucleotides are TGTGACAGCACCCTGGTAGCGGGGGGGGTCAATGAGCAGTTCTTC.

This clonotype is termed medium-sized. The chain combines TRBV6-5 with TRBJ2-7; TRBD2 matches at 11 bases. The CDR3 is 16 amino acids. Germline assignment: CDR1 MNHEY and CDR2 SVGAGI. V gave up 6 bases and J gave up 0 bases; unmatched junction bases: 7. The CDR3 DNA reads as TGTGCCAGCAGATTTGGGACTAGCGGAAGCTCCTACGAGCAGTACTTC. Translated, it gives CASRFGTSGSSYEQYF.

The chain has TRBV30 and TRBJ2-7, with D perhaps TRBD2 (6 bases). The V gene lost 4 bases and the J gene lost 3 bases, with 16 bases spanning the gap. Germline values: CDR1 GTSNPN, CDR2 SVGIG (reference sequence). The CDR3 loop spans 14 amino acids. The CDR3 region has the DNA TGTGCCTGGAAGGACTCTCCGGGGGACTACGAGCAGTACTTC. This codes for CAWKDSPGDYEQYF.

This clonotype showed up many times. The genes are TRBV7-8 and TRBJ2-7; D gene uncertain. Trimming took 1 base from V and 3 from J, leaving 7 bases between them. Germline V gene lookup returns CDR1 SGHVS and CDR2 FQNEAQ. The length of the CDR3 is 13 residues. For the CDR3, the DNA is TGTGCCAGCAGCTTAGGCCATGACTACGAGCAGTACTTC. Encoded protein: CASSLGHDYEQYF.

This clonotype was observed many times. This sequence joins TRBV29-1 and TRBJ2-1; D not certain. The length of the CDR3 is 11 residues. V lost 7 bases and J lost 3, with 7 bases in between. Germline-derived CDR1 and CDR2 are SQVTM and ANQGSEA. CDR3 in DNA: TGCAGCGCTGATATCTACAATGAGCAGTTCTTC. This sequence encodes CSADIYNEQFF.

The gene calls are TRBV7-9 and TRBJ2-6; the D gene is possibly TRBD1 (5 bases). CDR1 is SEHNR and CDR2 is FQNEAQ in the germline V gene (reference sequence). Trimming cost V 2 bases and J 0 bases, with 8 bases left between them. The CDR3 spans 16 residues. CDR3 nucleotide sequence: TGTGCCAGCAGCTTAATGGGGCTCTCTGGGGCCAACGTCCTGACTTTC. Translated: CASSLMGLSGANVLTF.

This clonotype has only a few counts. This chain uses TRBV14 with TRBJ2-3, with unresolved D. The V gene lost 1 base and the J gene lost 8 bases, with 7 bases spanning the gap. CDR1 is SGHDN and CDR2 is FVKESK in the germline V gene. The CDR3 is 12 amino acids. The CDR3 spells CASSQAESTQYF. CDR3 sequence (DNA): TGTGCCAGCAGCCAAGCAGAATCTACGCAGTATTTT.

This clonotype was counted at least ten times. J is TRBJ2-3 and V is TRBV3-1, with D perhaps TRBD1 or TRBD2 (5 bases each). This CDR3 spans 16 amino acids. Germline V lookup: CDR1 LGHDT, CDR2 YNNKEL (reference sequence). V shed 4 bases and J shed 5 bases, with 19 bases lying between them. As DNA, the CDR3 is TGTGCCAGCAGCCCTGGGCCCGGTGGGGCGGGAGATACGCAGTATTTT. Amino acid sequence: CASSPGPGGAGDTQYF.

The table lists this clonotype with many counts. The chain recombines TRBV6-2 or TRBV6-3 with TRBJ2-4, with D hard to call. CDR1 and CDR2 (germline): MNHEY, SVGEGT. V lost 5 bases and J 9 bases, leaving 11 bases between the germline ends. The CDR3 spans 12 residues. CDR3 residues: CASSGGVFIQYF. For the CDR3, the DNA is TGTGCCAGCAGTGGTGGGGTTTTCATTCAGTACTTC.

The rearrangement links TRBV18 to TRBJ1-3, with TRBD1 as a possible D gene (5 bases). Germline V lookup: CDR1 KGHSH, CDR2 LQKENI. The CDR3 spans 16 residues. Trimming removed 2 bases at V and 0 bases at J, with 11 bases between. CDR3 nucleotides: TGTGCCAGCTCACCAAGACGGGACGGCTCTGGAAACACCATATATTTT. It codes for CASSPRRDGSGNTIYF.

In its sample, this clonotype was seen a few times. This sequence joins TRBV28 and TRBJ2-7, with a weak D call TRBD2 (5 bases). Germline CDR1 is MDHEN and CDR2 is SYDVKM. CDR3 length equals 16 residues. Trimming shortened V by 7 bases and J by 5 bases, and 24 bases separated the two germline ends. The CDR3 spells CASTNPRGFTGNEQYF. CDR3 nucleotide sequence: TGTGCCAGCACCAACCCTCGAGGGTTCACCGGGAACGAGCAGTACTTC. The whole variable domain, remainder taken from reference TRBV28 and TRBJ2-7, is DVKVTQSSRYLVKRTGEKVFLECVQDMDHENMFWYRQDPGLGLRLIYFSYDVKMKEKGDIPEGYSVSREKKERFSLILESASTNQTSMYLCASTNPRGFTGNEQYFGPGTRLTVT.

This clonotype was recorded many times. The DNA of the CDR3 is TGTGCCAGCAGCGTAGCGTCGCAATCGAACACTGAAGCTTTCTTT. It codes for CASSVASQSNTEAFF. The gene calls are TRBV9 and TRBJ1-1; D ambiguous. The germline gives CDR1 SGDLS, CDR2 YYNGEE. Trimming took off 0 bases at V and 1 base at J, with 10 bases between the two ends. The CDR3 contains 15 residues. The variable domain in full, completed from reference TRBV9 and TRBJ1-1, reads DSGVTQTPKHLITATGQRVTLRCSPRSGDLSVYWYQQSLDQGLQFLIQYYNGEERAKGNILERFSAQQFPDLHSELNLSSLELGDSALYFCASSVASQSNTEAFFGQGTRLTVV.

This clonotype was counted only a few times. This chain uses TRBV19 with TRBJ1-2; D ambiguous. Trimming pared 7 bases from V and 3 bases from J, leaving 12 bases between. The CDR3 contains 13 residues. CDR1 is LNHDA, CDR2 SQIVND, per germline (reference sequence). The CDR3 is CASNSLGDYGYTF. The DNA for the CDR3 is TGTGCCAGTAATAGCTTGGGCGACTATGGCTACACCTTC.

This clonotype was found many times. The chain couples TRBV6-6 to TRBJ2-5, with 7 nucleotides matching TRBD2. CDR3 length: 14 amino acids. Germline values: CDR1 MNHNY, CDR2 SVGAGI (reference sequence). J was trimmed by 5 bases and V by 10 bases; bases with no gene match: 13. CDR3 sequence: CATVRSLAYETQYF. CDR3 coding DNA: TGTGCCACGGTCCGTTCACTAGCGTATGAGACCCAGTACTTC.

The sample holds a few counts of this clonotype. V usage is TRBV29-1 and J usage is TRBJ2-5, with unresolved D. The CDR3 runs to 15 residues. Germline CDR1 and CDR2: SQVTM and ANQGSEA. V lost 3 bases and J lost 4, with 18 bases in between. As DNA, the CDR3 is TGCAGCGTTGATCACCCGTCCCGGTCGAGAGAGACCCAGTACTTC. Translated, it gives CSVDHPSRSRETQYF. The complete variable domain, with remaining parts taken from reference TRBV29-1 and TRBJ2-5, reads SAVISQKPSRDICQRGTSLTIQCQVDSQVTMMFWYRQQPGQSLTLIATANQGSEATYESGFVIDKFPISRPNLTFSTLTVSNMSPEDSSIYLCSVDHPSRSRETQYFGPGTRLLVL.

The V gene is TRBV4-1, the J gene TRBJ2-5; no definite D call. The V end was cut by 3 bases, the J end by 4 bases, with 9 bases between. CDR1 MGHRA and CDR2 YSYEKL come from the germline V gene. This CDR3 contains 13 residues. The CDR3 loop is CASSQFRVETQYF. DNA for the CDR3: TGCGCCAGCAGCCAGTTCCGGGTAGAGACCCAGTACTTC.

The gene calls are TRBV7-8 and TRBJ1-2; possible D gene TRBD1, 5 bases. The CDR3 length is 15 residues. The V and J ends lost 7 bases and 4 bases respectively, with 19 bases between them. Germline loops: CDR1 SGHVS, CDR2 FQNEAQ. CDR3 region: CASTPRAGSAYGYTF. The CDR3 region has the DNA TGTGCCAGCACCCCGCGGGCAGGGTCGGCCTATGGCTACACCTTC.

In its sample, this clonotype was seen many times. CDR3 nucleotide sequence: TGCGCCAGCAGCCCTGGACGGACGGTTAACACTGAAGCTTTCTTT. Translation gives CASSPGRTVNTEAFF. This chain links TRBV5-1 with TRBJ1-1; D gene unclear. The germline V gene has CDR1 SGHRS and CDR2 YFSETQ. V was cut by 4 bases and J by 2 bases, with 15 bases left in between. This CDR3 is 15 amino acids long.

By share of the sample, this clonotype is medium-sized. The chain uses TRBV6-5 and TRBJ2-2; tentatively, D is TRBD1 or TRBD2 (5 bases each). CDR1 MNHEY and CDR2 SVGAGI come from the germline V gene. The CDR3 length is 13 residues. V lost 4 bases to trimming and J lost 2 bases, with 5 bases between them. The CDR3 region has the DNA TGTGCCAGCAGTTGGGACAACACCGGGGAGCTGTTTTTT. It is translated as CASSWDNTGELFF.

This clonotype came up many times. The chain recombines TRBV29-1 with TRBJ2-6; D is uncertain. The CDR3 sequence is 16 residues long. Germline loops: CDR1 SQVTM, CDR2 ANQGSEA. The ends were cut back, 2 bases at V and 0 bases at J, with 11 bases in the middle. DNA for the CDR3: TGCAGCGTTGAACGCCGACTTCCCTCTGGGGCCAACGTCCTGACTTTC. It is translated as CSVERRLPSGANVLTF.

A few counts support this clonotype. This rearrangement joins TRBV7-2 to TRBJ1-5; D is unclear. V shed 1 base and J shed 0 bases, with 13 bases lying between them. The CDR3 covers 17 residues. Germline-derived CDR1 and CDR2 are SGHTA and FQGNSA. The CDR3 sequence is CASSLVGHRNSNQPQHF. The CDR3 DNA follows: TGTGCCAGCAGCTTAGTCGGCCACAGAAATAGCAATCAGCCCCAGCATTTT. Complete variable domain (other parts from reference TRBV7-2 and TRBJ1-5): GAGVSQSPSNKVTEKGKDVELRCDPISGHTALYWYRQSLGQGLEFLIYFQGNSAPDKSGLPSDRFSAERTGGSVSTLTIQRTQQEDSAVYLCASSLVGHRNSNQPQHFGDGTRLSIL.

This rearrangement joins TRBV5-1 to TRBJ2-3; D remains ambiguous. Trimming left V 0 bases short and J 5 bases short, with 10 bases between. Germline-derived CDR1 and CDR2 are SGHRS and YFSETQ. The CDR3 consists of 14 residues. As DNA, the CDR3 is TGCGCCAGCAGCTTGGTTGGCACCCAAGATACGCAGTATTTT. Translation: CASSLVGTQDTQYF.

This clonotype appeared many times. The chain carries TRBV27 and TRBJ2-1; 9 positions agree with TRBD2. There are 15 residues in the CDR3. Trimming cost V 6 bases and J 5 bases; bases outside gene matches: 8. Germline lookup yields CDR1 MNHEY and CDR2 SMNVEV (reference sequence). As DNA, the CDR3 is TGTGCCAGCAGGAAAGGGACTAGCCGGCACAATGAGCAGTTCTTC. Translation: CASRKGTSRHNEQFF.

The rearrangement joins TRBV3-1 to TRBJ2-5; D uncertain. This CDR3 contains 13 residues. Germline values: CDR1 LGHDT, CDR2 YNNKEL (reference sequence). The V end lost 1 base, the J end lost 5 bases, and 8 bases lay between the germline ends. For the CDR3, the DNA is TGTGCCAGCAGCCAAGCCTCGGTTGAGACCCAGTACTTC. As protein: CASSQASVETQYF.